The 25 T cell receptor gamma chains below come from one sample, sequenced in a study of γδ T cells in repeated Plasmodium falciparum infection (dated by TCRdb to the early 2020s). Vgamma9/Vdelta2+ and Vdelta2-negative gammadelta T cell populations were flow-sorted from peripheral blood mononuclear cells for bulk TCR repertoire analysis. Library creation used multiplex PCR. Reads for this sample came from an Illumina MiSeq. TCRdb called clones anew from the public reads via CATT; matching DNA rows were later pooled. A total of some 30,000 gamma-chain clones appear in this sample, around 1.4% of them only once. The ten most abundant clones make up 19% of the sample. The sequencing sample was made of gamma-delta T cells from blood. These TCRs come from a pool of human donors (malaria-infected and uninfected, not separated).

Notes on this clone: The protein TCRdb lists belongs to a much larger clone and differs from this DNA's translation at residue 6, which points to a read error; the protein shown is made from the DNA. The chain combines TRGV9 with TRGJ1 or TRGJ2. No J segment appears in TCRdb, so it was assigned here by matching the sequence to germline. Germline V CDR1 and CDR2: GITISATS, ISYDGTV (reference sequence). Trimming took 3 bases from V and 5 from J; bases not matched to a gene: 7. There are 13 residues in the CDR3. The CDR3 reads CALWEILHYKKLF. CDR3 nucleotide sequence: TGTGCCTTGTGGGAGATACTTCATTATAAGAAACTCTTT.

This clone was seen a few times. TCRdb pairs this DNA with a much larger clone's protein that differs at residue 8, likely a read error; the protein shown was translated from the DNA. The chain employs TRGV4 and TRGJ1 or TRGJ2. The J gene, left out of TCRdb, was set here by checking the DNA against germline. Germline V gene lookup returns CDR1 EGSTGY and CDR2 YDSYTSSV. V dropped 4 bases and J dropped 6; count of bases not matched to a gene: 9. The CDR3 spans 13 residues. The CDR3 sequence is CATWDSLSYKKLF. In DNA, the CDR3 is TGTGCCACCTGGGACTCTCTAAGTTATAAGAAACTCTTT.

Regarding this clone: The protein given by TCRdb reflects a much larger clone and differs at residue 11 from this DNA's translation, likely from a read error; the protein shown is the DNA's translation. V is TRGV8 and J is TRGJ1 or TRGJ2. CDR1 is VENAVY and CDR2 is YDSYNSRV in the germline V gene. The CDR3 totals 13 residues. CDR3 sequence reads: CATWDTGYYKELF. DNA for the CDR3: TGTGCCACCTGGGATACAGGTTATTATAAGGAACTCTTT.

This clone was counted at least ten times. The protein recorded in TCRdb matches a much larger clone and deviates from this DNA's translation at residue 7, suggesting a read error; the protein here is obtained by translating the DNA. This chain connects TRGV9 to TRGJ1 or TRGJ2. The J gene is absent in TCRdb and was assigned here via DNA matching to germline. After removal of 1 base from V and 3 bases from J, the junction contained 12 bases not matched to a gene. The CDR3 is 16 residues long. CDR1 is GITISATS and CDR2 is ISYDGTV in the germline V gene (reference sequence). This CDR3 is CALWEVTGGAYYKKLF. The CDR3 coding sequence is TGTGCCTTGTGGGAGGTCACCGGGGGAGCTTATTATAAGAAACTCTTT.

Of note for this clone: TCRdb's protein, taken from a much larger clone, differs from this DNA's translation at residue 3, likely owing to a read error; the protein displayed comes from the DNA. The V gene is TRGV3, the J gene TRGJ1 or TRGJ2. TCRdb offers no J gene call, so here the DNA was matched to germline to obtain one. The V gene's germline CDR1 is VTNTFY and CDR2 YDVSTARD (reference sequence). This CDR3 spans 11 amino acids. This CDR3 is CAAWDRLGKLF. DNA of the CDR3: TGTGCCGCCTGGGACAGGCTCGGGAAACTCTTT.

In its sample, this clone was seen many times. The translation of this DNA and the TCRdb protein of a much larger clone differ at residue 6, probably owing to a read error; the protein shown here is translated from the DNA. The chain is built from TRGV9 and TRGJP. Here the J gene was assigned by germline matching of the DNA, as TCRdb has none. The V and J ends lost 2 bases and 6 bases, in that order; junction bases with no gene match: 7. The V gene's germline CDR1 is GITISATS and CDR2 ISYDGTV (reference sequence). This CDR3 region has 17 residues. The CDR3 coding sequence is TGTGCCTTGTGGGAGGCGATTCGAGAGTTGGGCAAAAAAATCAAGGTATTT. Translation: CALWEAIRELGKKIKVF.

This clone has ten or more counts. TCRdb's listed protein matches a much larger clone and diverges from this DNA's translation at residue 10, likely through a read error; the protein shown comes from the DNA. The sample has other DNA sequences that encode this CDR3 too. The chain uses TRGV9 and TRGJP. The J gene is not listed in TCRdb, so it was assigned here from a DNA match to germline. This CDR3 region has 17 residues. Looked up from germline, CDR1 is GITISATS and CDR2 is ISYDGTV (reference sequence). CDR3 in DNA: TGTGCCTTGTGGGAGGTGCAACTGGAGTCGGGCAAAAAAATCAAGGTATTT. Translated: CALWEVQLESGKKIKVF.

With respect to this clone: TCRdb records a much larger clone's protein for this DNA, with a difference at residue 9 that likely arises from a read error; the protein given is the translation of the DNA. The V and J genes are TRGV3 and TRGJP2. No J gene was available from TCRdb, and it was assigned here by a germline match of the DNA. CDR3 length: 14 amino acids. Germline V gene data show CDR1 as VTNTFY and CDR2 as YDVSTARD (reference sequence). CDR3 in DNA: TGTGCCACCTGGGACAGTAGTAGTGGTTGGATCAAGACGTTT. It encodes CATWDSSSGWIKTF.

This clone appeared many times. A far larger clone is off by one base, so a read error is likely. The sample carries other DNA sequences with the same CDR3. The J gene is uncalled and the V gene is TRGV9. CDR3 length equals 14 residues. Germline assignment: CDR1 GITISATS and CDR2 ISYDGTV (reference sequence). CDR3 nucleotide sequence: TGTGCCTTGTGGGAGGTGGCGGGCAAAAAAATCAAAGTATTT. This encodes CALWEVAGKKIKVF.

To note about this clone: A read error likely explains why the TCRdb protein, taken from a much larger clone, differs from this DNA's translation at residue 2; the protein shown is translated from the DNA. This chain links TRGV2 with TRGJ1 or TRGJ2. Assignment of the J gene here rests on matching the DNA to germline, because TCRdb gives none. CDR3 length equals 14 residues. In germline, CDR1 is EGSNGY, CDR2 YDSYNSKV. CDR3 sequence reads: CTTWDGPQHREKLF. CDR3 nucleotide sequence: TGTACCACCTGGGACGGGCCTCAACATCGGGAGAAACTCTTT.

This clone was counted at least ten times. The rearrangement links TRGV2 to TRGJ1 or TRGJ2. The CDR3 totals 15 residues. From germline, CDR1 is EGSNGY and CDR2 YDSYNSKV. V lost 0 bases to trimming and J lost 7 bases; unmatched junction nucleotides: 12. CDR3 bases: TGTGCCACCTGGGACGGGCGAGAACCGTGGTATAAGAAACTCTTT. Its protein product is CATWDGREPWYKKLF.

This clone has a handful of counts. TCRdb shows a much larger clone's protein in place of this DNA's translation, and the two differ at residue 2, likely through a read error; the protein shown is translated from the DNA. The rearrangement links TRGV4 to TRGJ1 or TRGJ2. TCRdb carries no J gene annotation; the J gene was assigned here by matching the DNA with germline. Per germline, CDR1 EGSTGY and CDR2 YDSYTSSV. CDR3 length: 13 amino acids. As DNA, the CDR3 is TGTACCACCTGGGATGGACCCCCTTATAAGAAACTCTTT. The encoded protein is CTTWDGPPYKKLF.

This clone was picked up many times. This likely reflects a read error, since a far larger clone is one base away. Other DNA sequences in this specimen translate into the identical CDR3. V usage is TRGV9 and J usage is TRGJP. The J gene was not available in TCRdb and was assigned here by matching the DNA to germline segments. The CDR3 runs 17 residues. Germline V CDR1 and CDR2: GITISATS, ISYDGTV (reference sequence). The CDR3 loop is CALWEVQLELGKKIKVF. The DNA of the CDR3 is TGTGCCTTGTGGGAGGTTCAGTTGGAGTTGGGCAAGAAAATCAAGGTATTT.

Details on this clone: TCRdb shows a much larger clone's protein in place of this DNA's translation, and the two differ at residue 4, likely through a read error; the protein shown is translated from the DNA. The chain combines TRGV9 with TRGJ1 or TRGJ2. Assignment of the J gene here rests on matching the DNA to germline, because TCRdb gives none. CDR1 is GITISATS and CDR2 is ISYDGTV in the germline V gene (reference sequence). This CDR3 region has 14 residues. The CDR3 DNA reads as TGTGCCTTGCGGGAGGTGCCGGCGGTGTATAAGAAACTCTTT. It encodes CALREVPAVYKKLF.

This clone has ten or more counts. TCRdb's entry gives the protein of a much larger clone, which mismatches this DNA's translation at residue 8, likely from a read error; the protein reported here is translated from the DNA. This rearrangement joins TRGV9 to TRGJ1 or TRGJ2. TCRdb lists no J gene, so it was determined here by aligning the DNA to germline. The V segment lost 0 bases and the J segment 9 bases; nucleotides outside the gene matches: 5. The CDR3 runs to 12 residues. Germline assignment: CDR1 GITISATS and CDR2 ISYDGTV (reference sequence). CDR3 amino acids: CALWEVDCKKLF. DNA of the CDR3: TGTGCCTTGTGGGAGGTGGATTGTAAGAAACTCTTT.

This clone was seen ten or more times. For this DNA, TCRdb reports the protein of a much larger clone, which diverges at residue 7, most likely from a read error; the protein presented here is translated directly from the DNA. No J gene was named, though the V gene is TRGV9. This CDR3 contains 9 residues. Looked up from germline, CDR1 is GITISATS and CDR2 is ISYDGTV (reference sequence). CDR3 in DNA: TGTGCCTTGTGGGAAAAGAGACTCTTT. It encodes CALWEKRLF.

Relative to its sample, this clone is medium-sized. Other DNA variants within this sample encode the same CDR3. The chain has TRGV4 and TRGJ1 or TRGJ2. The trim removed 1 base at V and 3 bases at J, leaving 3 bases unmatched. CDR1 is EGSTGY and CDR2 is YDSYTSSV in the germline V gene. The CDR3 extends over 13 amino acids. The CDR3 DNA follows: TGTGCCACCTGGGATGGCAGTTATTATAAGAAACTCTTT. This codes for CATWDGSYYKKLF.

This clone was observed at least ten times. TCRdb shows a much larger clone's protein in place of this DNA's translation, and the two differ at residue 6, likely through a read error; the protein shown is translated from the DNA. DNA for the CDR3: TGTGCCTTGTGGGGGCATAAACTTAAGAAACTCTTT. Translation gives CALWGHKLKKLF. The chain employs TRGV9 and TRGJ1 or TRGJ2. V shed 5 bases, J shed 9 bases, and the junction held 10 bases outside the gene matches. Germline V gene lookup returns CDR1 GITISATS and CDR2 ISYDGTV (reference sequence). This CDR3 has 12 amino acids.

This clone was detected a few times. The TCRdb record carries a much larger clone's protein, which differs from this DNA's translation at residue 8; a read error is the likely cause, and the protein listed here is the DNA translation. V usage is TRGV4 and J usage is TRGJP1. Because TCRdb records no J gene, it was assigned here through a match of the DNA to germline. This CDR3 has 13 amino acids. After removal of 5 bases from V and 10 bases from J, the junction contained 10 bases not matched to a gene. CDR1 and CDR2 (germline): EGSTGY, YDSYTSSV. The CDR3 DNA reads TGTGCCACCTGGGGTCATATTGATTGGTTCAAGATATTT. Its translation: CATWGHIDWFKIF.

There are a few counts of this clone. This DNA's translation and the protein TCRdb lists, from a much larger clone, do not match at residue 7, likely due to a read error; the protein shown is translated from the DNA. In DNA form, the CDR3 reads TGTGCCACCTGGGATGGGGGGAGGAAGAAACTCTTT. Translation gives CATWDGGRKKLF. This chain connects TRGV4 to TRGJ1 or TRGJ2. Since TCRdb gives no J gene, matching the DNA to germline was used here to assign it. The CDR3 loop spans 12 amino acids. The junction had 6 bases not matched to a gene; V was cut back by 0 bases and J by 10 bases. In germline, CDR1 is EGSTGY, CDR2 YDSYTSSV.

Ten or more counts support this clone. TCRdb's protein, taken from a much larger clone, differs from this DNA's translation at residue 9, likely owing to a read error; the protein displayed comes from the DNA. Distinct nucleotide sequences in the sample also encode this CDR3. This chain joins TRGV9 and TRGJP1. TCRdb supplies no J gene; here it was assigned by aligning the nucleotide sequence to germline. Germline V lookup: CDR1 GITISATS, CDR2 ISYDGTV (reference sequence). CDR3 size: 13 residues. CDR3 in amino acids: CALWDTTGRFKIF. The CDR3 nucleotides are TGTGCCTTGTGGGATACCACTGGTCGGTTCAAGATATTT.

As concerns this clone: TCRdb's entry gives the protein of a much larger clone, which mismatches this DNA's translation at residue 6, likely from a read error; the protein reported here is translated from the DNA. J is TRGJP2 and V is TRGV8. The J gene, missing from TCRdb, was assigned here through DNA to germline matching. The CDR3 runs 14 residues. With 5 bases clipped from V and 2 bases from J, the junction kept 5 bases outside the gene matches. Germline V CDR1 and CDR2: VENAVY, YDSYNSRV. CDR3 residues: CATWGISSDWIKTF. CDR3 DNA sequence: TGTGCCACCTGGGGGATCAGTAGTGATTGGATCAAGACGTTT.

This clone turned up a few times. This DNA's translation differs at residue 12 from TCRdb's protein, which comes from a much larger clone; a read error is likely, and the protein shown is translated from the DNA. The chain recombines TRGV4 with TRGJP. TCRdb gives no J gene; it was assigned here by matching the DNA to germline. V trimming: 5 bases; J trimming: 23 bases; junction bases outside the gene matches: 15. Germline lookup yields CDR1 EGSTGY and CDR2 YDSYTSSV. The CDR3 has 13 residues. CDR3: CATWGHIGWFKVF. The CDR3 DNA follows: TGTGCCACCTGGGGTCATATTGGTTGGTTCAAGGTATTT.

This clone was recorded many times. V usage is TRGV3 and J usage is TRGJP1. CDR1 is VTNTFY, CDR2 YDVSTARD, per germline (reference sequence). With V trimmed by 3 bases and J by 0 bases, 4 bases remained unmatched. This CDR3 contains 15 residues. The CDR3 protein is CATWDGYTTGWFKIF. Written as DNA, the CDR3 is TGTGCCACCTGGGACGGATATACCACTGGTTGGTTCAAGATATTT.

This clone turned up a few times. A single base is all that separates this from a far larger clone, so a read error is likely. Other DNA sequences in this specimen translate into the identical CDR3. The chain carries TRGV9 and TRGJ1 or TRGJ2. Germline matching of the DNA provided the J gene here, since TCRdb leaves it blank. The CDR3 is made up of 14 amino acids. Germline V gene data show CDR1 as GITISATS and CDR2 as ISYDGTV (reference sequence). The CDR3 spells CALWEVHNSTKKLF. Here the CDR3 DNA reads TGTGCCCTGTGGGAGGTGCATAATAGTACTAAGAAACTCTTT.